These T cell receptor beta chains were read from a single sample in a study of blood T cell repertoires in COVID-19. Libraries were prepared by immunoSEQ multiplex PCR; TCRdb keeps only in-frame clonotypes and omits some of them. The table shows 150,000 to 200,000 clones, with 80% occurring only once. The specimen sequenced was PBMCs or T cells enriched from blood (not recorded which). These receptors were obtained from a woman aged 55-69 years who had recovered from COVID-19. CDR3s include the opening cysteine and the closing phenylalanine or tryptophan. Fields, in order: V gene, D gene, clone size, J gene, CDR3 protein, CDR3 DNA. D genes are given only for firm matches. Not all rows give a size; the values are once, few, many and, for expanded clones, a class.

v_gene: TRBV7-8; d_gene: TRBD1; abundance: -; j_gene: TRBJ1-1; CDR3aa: CASSPDRADTEAFF; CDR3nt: TGTGCCAGCAGCCCGGACAGGGCAGACACTGAAGCTTTCTTT
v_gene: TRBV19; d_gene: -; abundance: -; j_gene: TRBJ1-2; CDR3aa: CASSIASLPGVGYTF; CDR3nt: TGTGCCAGTAGTATAGCGTCTCTGCCAGGGGTTGGCTACACCTTC
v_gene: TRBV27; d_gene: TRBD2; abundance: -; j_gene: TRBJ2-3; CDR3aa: CASSFAASGGALDTQYF; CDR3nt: TGTGCCAGCAGTTTCGCGGCTAGCGGGGGGGCATTAGATACGCAGTATTTT
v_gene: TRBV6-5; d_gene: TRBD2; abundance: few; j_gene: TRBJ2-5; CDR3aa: CASTRRGEETQYF; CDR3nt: TGTGCCAGCACGAGGCGGGGGGAAGAGACCCAGTACTTC
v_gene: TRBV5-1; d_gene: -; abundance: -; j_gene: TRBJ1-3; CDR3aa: CASSLSSVAAGNTIYF; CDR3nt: TGCGCCAGCAGCTTAAGTTCGGTGGCGGCCGGAAACACCATATATTTT
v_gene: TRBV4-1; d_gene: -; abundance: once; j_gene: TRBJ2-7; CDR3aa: CASSLLSGHEQYF; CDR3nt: TGCGCCAGCAGCCTTCTGAGTGGGCACGAGCAGTACTTC
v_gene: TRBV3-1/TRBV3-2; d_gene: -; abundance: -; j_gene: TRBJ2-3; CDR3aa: CASSSSPDTQYF; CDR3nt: TGTGCCAGCAGCTCATCCCCAGATACGCAGTATTTT
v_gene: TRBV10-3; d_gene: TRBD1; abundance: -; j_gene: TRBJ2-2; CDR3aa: CAISDRDRKNTGELFF; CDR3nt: TGTGCCATCAGTGATCGGGACAGAAAGAACACCGGGGAGCTGTTTTTT
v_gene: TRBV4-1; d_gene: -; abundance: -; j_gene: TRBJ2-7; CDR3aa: CASSQVTGQPYEQYF; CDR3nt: TGCGCCAGCAGCCAAGTAACGGGTCAGCCCTACGAGCAGTACTTC
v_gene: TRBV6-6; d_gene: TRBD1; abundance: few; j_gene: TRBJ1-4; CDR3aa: CASSYSTGTGTLILFF; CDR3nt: TGTGCCAGCAGTTACTCGACCGGGACAGGGACCCTTATACTGTTTTTT
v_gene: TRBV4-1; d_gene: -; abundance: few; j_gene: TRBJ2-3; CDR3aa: CASSLPGYGTDTQYF; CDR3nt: TGCGCCAGCAGCCTTCCAGGGTACGGCACAGATACGCAGTATTTT
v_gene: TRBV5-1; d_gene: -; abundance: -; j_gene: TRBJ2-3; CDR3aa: CASRQGGDTDTQYF; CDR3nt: TGCGCCAGCAGACAGGGAGGGGACACAGATACGCAGTATTTT
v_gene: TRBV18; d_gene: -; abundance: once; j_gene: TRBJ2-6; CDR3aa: CASRTGGAGANVLTF; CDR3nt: TGTGCCAGCCGAACCGGGGGAGCTGGGGCCAACGTCCTGACTTTC
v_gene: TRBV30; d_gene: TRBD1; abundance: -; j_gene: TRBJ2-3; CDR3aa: CAWTRTGLNTDTQYF; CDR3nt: TGTGCCTGGACCCGGACAGGGTTAAACACAGATACGCAGTATTTT
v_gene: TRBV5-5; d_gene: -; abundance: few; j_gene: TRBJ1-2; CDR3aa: CASSPTTGYYGYTF; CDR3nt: TGTGCCAGCAGCCCGACGACAGGTTACTATGGCTACACCTTC
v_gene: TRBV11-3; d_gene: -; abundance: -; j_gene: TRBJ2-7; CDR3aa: CASSAGVGGGEQYF; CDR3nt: TGTGCCAGCAGCGCAGGGGTGGGTGGCGGCGAGCAGTACTTC
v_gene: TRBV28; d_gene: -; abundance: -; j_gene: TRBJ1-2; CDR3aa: CASRPGGMGGYTF; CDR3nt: TGTGCCAGCAGGCCCGGGGGGATGGGGGGCTACACCTTC
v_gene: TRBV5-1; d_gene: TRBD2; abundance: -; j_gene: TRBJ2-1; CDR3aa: CASKGSSGGSFLVEQFF; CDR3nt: TGCGCCAGTAAGGGCTCTAGCGGGGGGTCTTTTTTAGTTGAGCAGTTCTTC
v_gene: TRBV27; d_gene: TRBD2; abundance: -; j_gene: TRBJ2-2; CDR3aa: CASSLRGGGELFF; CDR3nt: TGTGCCAGCAGCCTTCGCGGGGGCGGGGAGCTGTTTTTT
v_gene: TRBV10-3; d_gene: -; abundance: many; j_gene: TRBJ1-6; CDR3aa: CAIKHGDYSPLHF; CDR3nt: TGTGCCATCAAGCACGGAGACTATTCACCCCTCCACTTT
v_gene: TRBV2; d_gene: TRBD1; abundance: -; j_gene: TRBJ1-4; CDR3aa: CASGLQGATNEKLFF; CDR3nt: TGTGCCAGCGGGTTACAGGGGGCAACTAATGAAAAACTGTTTTTT
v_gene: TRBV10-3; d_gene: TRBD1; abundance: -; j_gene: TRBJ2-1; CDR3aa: CAISEFRDRASGNEQFF; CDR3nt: TGTGCCATCAGTGAATTCCGGGACAGGGCATCAGGGAATGAGCAGTTCTTC
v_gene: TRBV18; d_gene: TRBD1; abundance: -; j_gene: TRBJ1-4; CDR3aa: CASSLTGGTNEKLFF; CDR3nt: TGTGCCAGCTCACTTACAGGGGGCACTAATGAAAAACTGTTTTTT
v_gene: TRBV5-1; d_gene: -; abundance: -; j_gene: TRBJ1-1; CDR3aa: CASSLIEQTEAFF; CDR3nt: TGCGCCAGCAGCTTGATCGAACAGACCGAAGCTTTCTTT
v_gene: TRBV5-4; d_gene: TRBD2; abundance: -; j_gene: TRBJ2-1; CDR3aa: CASSRRILSGGATDEQFF; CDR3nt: TGTGCCAGCAGCCGCCGAATACTTAGCGGGGGGGCTACGGATGAGCAGTTCTTC
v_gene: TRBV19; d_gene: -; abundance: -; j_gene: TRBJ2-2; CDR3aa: CASSIERTARELFF; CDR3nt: TGTGCCAGTAGTATTGAGAGGACAGCTAGGGAGCTGTTTTTT
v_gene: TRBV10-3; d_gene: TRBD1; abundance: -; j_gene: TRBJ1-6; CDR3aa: CAISEHGQGSSPLHF; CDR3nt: TGTGCCATCAGTGAGCACGGACAGGGTTCCTCACCCCTCCACTTT
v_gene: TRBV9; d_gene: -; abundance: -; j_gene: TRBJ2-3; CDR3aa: CASSVVPGTDTQYF; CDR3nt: TGTGCCAGCAGCGTAGTTCCGGGCACAGATACGCAGTATTTT
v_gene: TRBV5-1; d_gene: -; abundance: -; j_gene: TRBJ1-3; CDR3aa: CASSPLAAISGNTIYF; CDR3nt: TGCGCCAGCAGCCCCTTGGCCGCAATCTCTGGAAACACCATATATTTT
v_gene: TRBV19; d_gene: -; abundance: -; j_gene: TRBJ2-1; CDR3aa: CASSIAGLYNEQFF; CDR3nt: TGTGCCAGTAGTATAGCAGGGCTCTACAATGAGCAGTTCTTC
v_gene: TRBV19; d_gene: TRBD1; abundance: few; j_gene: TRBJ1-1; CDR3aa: CASSSGTGDFMNTEAFF; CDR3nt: TGTGCCAGTAGTTCCGGGACAGGAGACTTCATGAACACTGAAGCTTTCTTT
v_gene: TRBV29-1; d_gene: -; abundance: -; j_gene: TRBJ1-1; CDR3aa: CSIRGAGGTEAFF; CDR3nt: TGCAGCATCAGAGGGGCCGGGGGCACTGAAGCTTTCTTT
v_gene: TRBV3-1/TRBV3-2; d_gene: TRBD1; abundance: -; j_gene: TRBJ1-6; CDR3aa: CASSPDRVNSPLHF; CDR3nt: TGTGCCAGCAGCCCCGACAGGGTTAATTCACCCCTCCACTTT
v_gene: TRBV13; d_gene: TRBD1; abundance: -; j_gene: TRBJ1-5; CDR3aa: CASSKGQGPSKPQHF; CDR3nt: TGTGCCAGCAGCAAAGGACAGGGCCCAAGCAAGCCCCAGCATTTT
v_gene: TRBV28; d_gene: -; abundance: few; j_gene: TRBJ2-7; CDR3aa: CASSFGQGDAYEQYF; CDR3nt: TGTGCCAGCAGTTTTGGCCAGGGCGACGCCTACGAGCAGTACTTC
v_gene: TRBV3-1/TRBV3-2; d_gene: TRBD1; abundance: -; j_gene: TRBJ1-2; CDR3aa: CASSPGQGGIGYTF; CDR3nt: TGTGCCAGCAGCCCGGGACAGGGTGGTATTGGCTACACCTTC